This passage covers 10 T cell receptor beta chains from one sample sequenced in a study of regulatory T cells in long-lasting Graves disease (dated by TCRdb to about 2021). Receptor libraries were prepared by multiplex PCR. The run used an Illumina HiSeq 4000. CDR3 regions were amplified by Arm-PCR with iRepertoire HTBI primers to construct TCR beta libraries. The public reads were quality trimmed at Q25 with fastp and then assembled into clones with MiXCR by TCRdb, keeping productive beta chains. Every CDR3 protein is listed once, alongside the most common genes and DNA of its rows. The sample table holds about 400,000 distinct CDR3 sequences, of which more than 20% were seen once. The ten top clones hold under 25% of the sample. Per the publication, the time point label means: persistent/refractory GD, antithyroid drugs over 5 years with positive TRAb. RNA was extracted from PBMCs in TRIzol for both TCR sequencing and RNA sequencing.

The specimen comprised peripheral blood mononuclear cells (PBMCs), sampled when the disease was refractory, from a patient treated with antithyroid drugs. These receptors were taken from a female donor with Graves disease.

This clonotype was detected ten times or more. DNA for the CDR3: TGTGCCAGCAGTTTCTTGGAGGACGTCTCCAATCAGCCCCAGCATTTT. Translated: CASSFLEDVSNQPQHF. The chain has TRBV28 and TRBJ1-5; D not certain. CDR1 MDHEN and CDR2 SYDVKM come from the germline V gene. This CDR3 spans 16 amino acids. The germline V and J ends were trimmed by 3 bases and 3 bases, with 15 bases remaining between them.

Here the CDR3 reads CASQEAGATNEKLFF. The DNA of the CDR3 is TGTGCCAGTCAAGAAGCAGGGGCAACTAATGAAAAACTGTTTTTT. The V call is TRBV3-1, the J call TRBJ1-4, with D perhaps matching TRBD1 (6 bases). V lost 9 bases, J lost 0 bases, and 14 bases lay in between. The CDR3 is 15 amino acids. CDR1 and CDR2 (germline): LGHDT, YNNKEL (reference sequence).

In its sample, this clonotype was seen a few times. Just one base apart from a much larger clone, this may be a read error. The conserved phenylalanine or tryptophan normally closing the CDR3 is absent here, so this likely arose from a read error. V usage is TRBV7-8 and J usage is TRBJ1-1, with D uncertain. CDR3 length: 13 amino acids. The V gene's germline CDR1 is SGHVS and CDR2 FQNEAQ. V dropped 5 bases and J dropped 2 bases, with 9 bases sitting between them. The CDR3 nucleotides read TGTGCCAGCAGCCCTCAAATTAACACTGAAGCTTTCTCT. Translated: CASSPQINTEAFS.

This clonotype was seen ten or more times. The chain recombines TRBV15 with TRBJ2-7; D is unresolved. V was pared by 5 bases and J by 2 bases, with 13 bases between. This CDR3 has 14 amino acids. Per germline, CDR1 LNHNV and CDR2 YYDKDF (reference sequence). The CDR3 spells CATSPPLATYEQYF. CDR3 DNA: TGTGCCACCAGCCCCCCCCTGGCAACCTACGAGCAGTACTTC. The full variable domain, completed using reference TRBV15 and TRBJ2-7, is DAMVIQNPRYQVTQFGKPVTLSCSQTLNHNVMYWYQQKSSQAPKLLFHYYDKDFNNEADTPDNFQSRRPNTSFCFLDIRSPGLGDTAMYLCATSPPLATYEQYFGPGTRLTVT.

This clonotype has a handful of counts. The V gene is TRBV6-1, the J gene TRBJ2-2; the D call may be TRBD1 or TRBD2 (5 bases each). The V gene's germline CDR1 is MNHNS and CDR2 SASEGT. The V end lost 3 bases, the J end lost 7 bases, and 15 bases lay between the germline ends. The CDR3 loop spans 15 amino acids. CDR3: CASSEWRGGVGELFF. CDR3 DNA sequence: TGTGCCAGCAGTGAGTGGCGTGGGGGAGTCGGGGAGCTGTTTTTT.

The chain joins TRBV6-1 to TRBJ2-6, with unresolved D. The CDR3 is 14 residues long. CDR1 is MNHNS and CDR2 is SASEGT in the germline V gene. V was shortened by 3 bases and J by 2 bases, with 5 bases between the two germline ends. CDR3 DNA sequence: TGTGCCAGCAGTGACGCGGCTGGGGCCAACGTCCTGACTTTC. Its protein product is CASSDAAGANVLTF.

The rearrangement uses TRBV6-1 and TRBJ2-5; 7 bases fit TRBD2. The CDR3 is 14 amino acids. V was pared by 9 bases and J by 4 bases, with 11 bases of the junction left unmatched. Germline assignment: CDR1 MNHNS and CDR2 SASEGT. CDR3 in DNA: TGTGCCAGTAAGCGGGCGGGGGTCGGAGAGACCCAGTACTTC. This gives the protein CASKRAGVGETQYF.

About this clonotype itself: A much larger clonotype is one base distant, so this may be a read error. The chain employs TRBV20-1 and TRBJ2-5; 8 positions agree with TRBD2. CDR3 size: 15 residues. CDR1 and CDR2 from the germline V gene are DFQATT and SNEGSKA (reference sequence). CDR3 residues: CSASGTSNWGETQCF. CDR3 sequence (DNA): TGCAGTGCTTCCGGGACTAGTAATTGGGGGGAGACCCAGTGCTTC.

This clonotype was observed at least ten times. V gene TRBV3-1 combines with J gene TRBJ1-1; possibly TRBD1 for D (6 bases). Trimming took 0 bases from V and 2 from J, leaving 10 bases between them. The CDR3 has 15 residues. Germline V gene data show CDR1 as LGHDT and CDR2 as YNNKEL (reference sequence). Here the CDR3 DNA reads TGTGCCAGCAGCCAAGATTGGGGGCCCAACACTGAAGCTTTCTTT. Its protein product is CASSQDWGPNTEAFF.

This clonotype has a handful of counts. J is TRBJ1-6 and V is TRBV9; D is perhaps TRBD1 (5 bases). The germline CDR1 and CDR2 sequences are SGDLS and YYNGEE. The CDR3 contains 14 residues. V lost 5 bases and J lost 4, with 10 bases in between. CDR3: CASSFREYNSPLHF. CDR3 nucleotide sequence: TGTGCCAGCAGTTTCAGGGAGTATAATTCACCCCTCCACTTT.